This T cell receptor beta chain was sequenced for a study of blood T cell repertoires in COVID-19. Across the whole study: Both acute and convalescent COVID-19 samples were obtained from the United States, Italy and Spain.

CDR1 and CDR2 from the germline V gene are MNHEY and SMNVEV (reference sequence). This CDR3 has 14 amino acids. With 6 bases removed from V and 0 bases from J, the gap between germline ends came to 12 bases. The assay was immunoSEQ multiplex PCR, and TCRdb's table has in-frame clones only and misses some. The sample lists 150,000 or so clones, around 80% occurring once. The source is an elderly woman with acute or convalescent COVID-19. This chain joins TRBV27 and TRBJ2-7, with TRBD2 as a possible D gene (6 bases). The specimen was peripheral blood. The CDR3 sequence is CASRIAVSSYEQYF. CDR3 in DNA: TGTGCCAGCAGGATAGCGGTTTCCTCCTACGAGCAGTACTTC.